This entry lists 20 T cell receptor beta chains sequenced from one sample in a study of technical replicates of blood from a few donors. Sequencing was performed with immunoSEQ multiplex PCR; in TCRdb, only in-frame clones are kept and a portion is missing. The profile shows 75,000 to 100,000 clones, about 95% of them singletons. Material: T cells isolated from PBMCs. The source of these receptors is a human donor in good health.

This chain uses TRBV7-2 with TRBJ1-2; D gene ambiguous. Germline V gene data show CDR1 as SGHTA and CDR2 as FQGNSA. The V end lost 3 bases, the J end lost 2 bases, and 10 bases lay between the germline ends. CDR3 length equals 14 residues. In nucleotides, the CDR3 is TGTGCCAGCAGCTTCACTACCGGAAACTATGGCTACACCTTC. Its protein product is CASSFTTGNYGYTF.

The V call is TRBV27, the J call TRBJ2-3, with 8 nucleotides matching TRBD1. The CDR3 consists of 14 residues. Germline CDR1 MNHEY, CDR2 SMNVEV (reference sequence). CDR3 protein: CASATGGIGDTQYF. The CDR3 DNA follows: TGTGCGTCCGCCACAGGGGGGATTGGAGATACGCAGTATTTT.

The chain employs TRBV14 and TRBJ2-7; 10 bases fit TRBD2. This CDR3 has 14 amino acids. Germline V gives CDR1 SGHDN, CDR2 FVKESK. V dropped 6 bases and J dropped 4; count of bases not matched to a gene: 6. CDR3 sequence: CASRSSGSSYEQYF. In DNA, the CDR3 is TGTGCCAGCAGATCTAGCGGGAGCTCTTACGAGCAGTACTTC. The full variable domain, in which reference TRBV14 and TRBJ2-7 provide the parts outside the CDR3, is EAGVTQFPSHSVIEKGQTVTLRCDPISGHDNLYWYRRVMGKEIKFLLHFVKESKQDESGMPNNRFLAERTGGTYSTLKVQPAELEDSGVYFCASRSSGSSYEQYFGPGTRLTVT.

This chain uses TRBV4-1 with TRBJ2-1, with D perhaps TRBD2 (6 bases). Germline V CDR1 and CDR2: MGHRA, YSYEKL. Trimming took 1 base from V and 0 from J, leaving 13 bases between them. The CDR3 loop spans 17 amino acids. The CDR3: CASSQGRAGSSYNEQFF. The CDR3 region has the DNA TGCGCCAGCAGCCAAGGACGGGCGGGAAGCTCCTACAATGAGCAGTTCTTC.

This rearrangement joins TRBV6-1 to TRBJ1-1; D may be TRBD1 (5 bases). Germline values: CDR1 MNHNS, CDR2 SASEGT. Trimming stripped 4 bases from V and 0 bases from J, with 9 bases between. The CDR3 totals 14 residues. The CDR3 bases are TGTGCCAGCAGTGCAACGGGGGTGAACACTGAAGCTTTCTTT. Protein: CASSATGVNTEAFF.

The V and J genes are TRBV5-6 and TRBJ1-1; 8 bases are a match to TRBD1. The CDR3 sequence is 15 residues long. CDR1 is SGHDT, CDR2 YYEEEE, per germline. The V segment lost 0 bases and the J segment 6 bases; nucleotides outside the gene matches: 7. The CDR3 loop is CASSLVDRGLSEAFF. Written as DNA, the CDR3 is TGTGCCAGCAGCTTGGTTGACAGGGGCCTCTCTGAAGCTTTCTTT.

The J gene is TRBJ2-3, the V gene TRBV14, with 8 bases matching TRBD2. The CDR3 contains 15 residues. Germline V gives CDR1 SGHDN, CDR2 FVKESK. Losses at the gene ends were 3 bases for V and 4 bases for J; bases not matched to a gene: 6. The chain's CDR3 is CASSQGPTSADTQYF. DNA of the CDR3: TGTGCCAGCAGCCAGGGTCCGACTAGCGCAGATACGCAGTATTTT.

The CDR3 here is CASKGEQETQYF. CDR3 DNA sequence: TGTGCCAGCAAGGGGGAGCAAGAGACCCAGTACTTC. The J gene is TRBJ2-5, the V gene TRBV2; possibly TRBD1 for D (6 bases). Looked up from germline, CDR1 is SNHLY and CDR2 is FYNNEI. This CDR3 is built from 12 residues. V lost 7 bases to trimming and J lost 2 bases, with 8 bases between them.

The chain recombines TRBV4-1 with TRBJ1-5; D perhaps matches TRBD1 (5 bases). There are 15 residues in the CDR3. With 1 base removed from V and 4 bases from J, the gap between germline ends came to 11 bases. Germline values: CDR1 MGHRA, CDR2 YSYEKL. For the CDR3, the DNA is TGCGCCAGCAGCCAAGTGAGACAGACGAATCAGCCCCAGCATTTT. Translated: CASSQVRQTNQPQHF.

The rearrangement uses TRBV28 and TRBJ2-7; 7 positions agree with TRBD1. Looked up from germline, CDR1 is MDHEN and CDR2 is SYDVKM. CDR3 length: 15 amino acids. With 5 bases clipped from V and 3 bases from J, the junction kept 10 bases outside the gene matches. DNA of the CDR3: TGTGCCAGCAGTACTGACAGGGAAGGGGACTACGAGCAGTACTTC. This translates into CASSTDREGDYEQYF.

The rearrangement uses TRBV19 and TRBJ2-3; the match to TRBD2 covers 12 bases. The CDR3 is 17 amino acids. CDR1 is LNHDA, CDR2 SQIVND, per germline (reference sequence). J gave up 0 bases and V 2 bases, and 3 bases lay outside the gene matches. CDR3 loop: CASSISGTSGSTDTQYF. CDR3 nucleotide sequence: TGTGCCAGTAGTATATCCGGGACTAGCGGGAGCACAGATACGCAGTATTTT.

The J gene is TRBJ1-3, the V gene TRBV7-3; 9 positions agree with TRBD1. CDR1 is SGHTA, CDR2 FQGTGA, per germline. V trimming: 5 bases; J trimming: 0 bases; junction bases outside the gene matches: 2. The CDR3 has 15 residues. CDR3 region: CASSETGGSGNTIYF. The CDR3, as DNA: TGTGCCAGCAGCGAGACAGGGGGCTCTGGAAACACCATATATTTT.

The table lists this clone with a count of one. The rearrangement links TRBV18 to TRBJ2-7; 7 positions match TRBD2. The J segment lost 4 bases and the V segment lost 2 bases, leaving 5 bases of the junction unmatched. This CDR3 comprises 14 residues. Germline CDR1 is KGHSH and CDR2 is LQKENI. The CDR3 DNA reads TGTGCCAGCTCACCAAGGGCGGGAGTATACGAGCAGTACTTC. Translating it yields CASSPRAGVYEQYF.

DNA of the CDR3: TGTGCCAGCATAGCGGGAGGGGTAAATGAGCAGTTCTTC. Translation gives CASIAGGVNEQFF. This rearrangement joins TRBV28 to TRBJ2-1; 11 bases map to TRBD2. The CDR3 extends over 13 amino acids. Unmatched junction bases numbered 3, after V lost 7 bases and J lost 7 bases. Germline lookup yields CDR1 MDHEN and CDR2 SYDVKM.

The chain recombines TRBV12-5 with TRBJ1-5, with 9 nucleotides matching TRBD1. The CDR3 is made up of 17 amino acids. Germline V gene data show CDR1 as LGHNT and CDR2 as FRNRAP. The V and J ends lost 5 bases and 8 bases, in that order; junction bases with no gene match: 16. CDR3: CASGADDRGNPGEPQHF. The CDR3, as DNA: TGTGCTAGTGGTGCGGACGACAGGGGGAACCCTGGGGAGCCCCAGCATTTT.

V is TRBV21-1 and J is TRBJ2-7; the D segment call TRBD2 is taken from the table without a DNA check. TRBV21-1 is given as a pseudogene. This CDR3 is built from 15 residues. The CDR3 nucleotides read TGTGCCAGCAGCAAGTGGGGGGAGACCCACTACGAGCAGTACTTC. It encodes CASSKWGETHYEQYF.

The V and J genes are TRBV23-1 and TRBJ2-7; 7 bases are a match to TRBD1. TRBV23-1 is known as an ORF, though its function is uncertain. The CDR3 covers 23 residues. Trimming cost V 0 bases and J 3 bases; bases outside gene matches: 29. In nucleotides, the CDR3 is TGCGCCAGCAGTCAATCGACGAGTAGGTTCGTTATCTCGCCAGACAGGGTGGGCTACGAGCAGTACTTC. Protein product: CASSQSTSRFVISPDRVGYEQYF.

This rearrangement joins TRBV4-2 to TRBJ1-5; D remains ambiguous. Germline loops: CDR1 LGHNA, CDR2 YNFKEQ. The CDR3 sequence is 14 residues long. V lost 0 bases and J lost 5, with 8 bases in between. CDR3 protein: CASSQETVYQPQHF. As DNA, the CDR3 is TGTGCCAGCAGCCAAGAGACTGTTTATCAGCCCCAGCATTTT.

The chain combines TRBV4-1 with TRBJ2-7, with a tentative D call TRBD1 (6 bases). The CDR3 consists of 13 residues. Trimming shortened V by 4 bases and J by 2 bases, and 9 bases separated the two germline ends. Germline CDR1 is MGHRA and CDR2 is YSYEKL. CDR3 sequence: CASSRGTTYEQYF. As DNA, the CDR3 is TGCGCCAGCAGCCGAGGGACAACCTACGAGCAGTACTTC.

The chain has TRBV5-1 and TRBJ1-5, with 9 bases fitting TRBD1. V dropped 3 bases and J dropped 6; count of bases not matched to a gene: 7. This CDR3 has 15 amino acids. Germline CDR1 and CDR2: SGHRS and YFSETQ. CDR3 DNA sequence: TGCGCCAGCAGCTCTGGGGGGACAGGGAGTCAGCCCCAGCATTTT. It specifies CASSSGGTGSQPQHF.